These 27 T cell receptor beta chains were sequenced from one sample in a study of response to subunit inactivated influenza vaccine (dated by TCRdb to the late 2010s). Library prep was done by RT-PCR. The sequencer listed for this sample is Illumina HiSeq 2500. TCRdb passed the public sequencing reads through fastp at Q25 and MiXCR, retaining productive beta sequences. Identical CDR3 protein sequences are pooled into one entry, listed with their most common genes and DNA. Present in this sample are fewer than 700,000 distinct CDR3 sequences, 13% of which were seen just once. Of the sample, around 13% falls within the top ten clones. The meaning of the sample's time point label: more than 35 days after influenza vaccine administration. This sample comprised PBMCs from blood, obtained more than 35 days after vaccination. The receptors stem from a man aged 45-60 years who received an inactivated influenza vaccine. Donor details come from another sample of the same person, matched by shared clones.

Comments on this clonotype: A much larger clonotype is one base distant, so this may be a read error. The chain uses TRBV9 and TRBJ1-5; D is ambiguous. This CDR3 has 14 amino acids. Trimming stripped 0 bases from V and 0 bases from J, with 4 bases between. Germline loops: CDR1 SGDLS, CDR2 YYNGEE. The CDR3 DNA is TGTGCCAGCAGCGTAGACGGTAGCAATCAGCCCCAGCATTTT. As protein: CASSVDGSNQPQHF.

This CDR3 is CASSLMLSAGELFF. The CDR3 bases are TGTGCCAGCAGCTTAATGTTAAGTGCGGGGGAGCTGTTTTTT. This chain connects TRBV7-2 to TRBJ2-2; D uncertain. Germline loops: CDR1 SGHTA, CDR2 FQGNSA. There are 14 residues in the CDR3. Trimming left V 2 bases short and J 8 bases short, with 12 bases between.

V and J are TRBV5-1 and TRBJ2-3; 8 bases map to TRBD2. This CDR3 is 15 amino acids long. Germline CDR1 is SGHRS and CDR2 is YFSETQ. J was trimmed by 1 base and V by 3 bases; bases with no gene match: 4. The CDR3 loop is CASSYATSGTDTQYF. The DNA for the CDR3 is TGCGCCAGCAGCTACGCGACTAGCGGCACAGATACGCAGTATTTT. Supplemented by reference TRBV5-1 and TRBJ2-3, the full variable domain reads KAGVTQTPRYLIKTRGQQVTLSCSPISGHRSVSWYQQTPGQGLQFLFEYFSETQRNKGNFPGRFSGRQFSNSRSEMNVSTLELGDSALYLCASSYATSGTDTQYFGPGTRLTVL.

This clonotype came up many times. This sequence joins TRBV6-6 and TRBJ2-7; a possible D gene is TRBD1 (5 bases). The CDR3 totals 12 residues. Germline lookup yields CDR1 MNHNY and CDR2 SVGAGI (reference sequence). Trimming took off 2 bases at V and 12 bases at J, with 14 bases between the two ends. CDR3 in amino acids: CASSYGRATLYF. As DNA, the CDR3 is TGTGCCAGCAGTTACGGCAGGGCTACCCTGTACTTC.

The chain combines TRBV11-2 with TRBJ2-1; 9 bases align to TRBD2. Germline V gene data show CDR1 as SGHAT and CDR2 as FQNNGV. Losses at the gene ends were 1 base for V and 7 bases for J; bases not matched to a gene: 11. The CDR3 is 17 amino acids. The CDR3 DNA follows: TGTGCCAGCAGCTTAGTTCTTGGTTTAGCGGGGGTGAATGAGCAGTTCTTC. Protein product: CASSLVLGLAGVNEQFF.

This clonotype was observed a few times. This sequence joins TRBV10-2 and TRBJ1-1, with D possibly being TRBD1 (6 bases). Germline V gives CDR1 WSHSY, CDR2 SAAADI. V dropped 2 bases and J dropped 1 base, with 14 bases sitting between them. The CDR3 is 16 residues long. The CDR3 loop reads CASSEGRGPWNTEAFF. In DNA, the CDR3 is TGCGCCAGCAGTGAGGGCAGGGGTCCGTGGAACACTGAAGCTTTCTTT.

This clonotype was observed many times. V is TRBV20-1 and J is TRBJ2-7; 8 bases are shared with TRBD1. V lost 7 bases, J lost 2 bases, and 7 bases stayed unmatched. From germline, CDR1 is DFQATT and CDR2 SNEGSKA (reference sequence). The CDR3 sequence is 13 residues long. The CDR3 region has the DNA TGCAGTGGAACAGACAGGGGACCCTACGAGCAGTACTTC. Translated, it gives CSGTDRGPYEQYF.

Regarding this clonotype: A much larger clone sits a single nucleotide away, making a read error possible. This chain links TRBV5-1 with TRBJ2-1; 12 bases match TRBD1. The CDR3 is 15 amino acids. Germline V gene sequence: CDR1 SGHRS, CDR2 YFSETQ. The CDR3 bases are TGCGTCAGCAGCCCTGGGACAGGGGGCCACAATGAGCAGTTCTTC. Translating it yields CVSSPGTGGHNEQFF.

This clonotype occurred a few times. This chain uses TRBV3-1 with TRBJ2-5; a possible D gene is TRBD2 (5 bases). This CDR3 is built from 13 residues. Germline CDR1 reads LGHDT; CDR2 reads YNNKEL (reference sequence). V shed 5 bases and J shed 7 bases, with 14 bases lying between them. The DNA for the CDR3 is TGTGCCAGCAGCACCGACTCCCGGGGGACCCAGTACTTC. As protein: CASSTDSRGTQYF.

The V gene is TRBV2, the J gene TRBJ2-1; 11 bases match TRBD2. V dropped 11 bases and J dropped 7; count of bases not matched to a gene: 22. CDR1 SNHLY and CDR2 FYNNEI come from the germline V gene. The CDR3 has 18 residues. DNA of the CDR3: TGTGCCTGCTGTCCCACTAGCGGGAGATTGGAACGGAAGAATGAGCAGTTCTTC. Residues: CACCPTSGRLERKNEQFF.

The chain links TRBV27 to TRBJ2-1, with a tentative D call TRBD2 (5 bases). The V end lost 3 bases, the J end lost 2 bases, and 11 bases lay between the germline ends. The CDR3 is made up of 15 amino acids. Germline V CDR1 and CDR2: MNHEY, SMNVEV (reference sequence). This CDR3 reads CASSFQGGPYNEQFF. DNA of the CDR3: TGTGCCAGCAGTTTTCAAGGCGGGCCCTACAATGAGCAGTTCTTC.

This rearrangement joins TRBV7-2 to TRBJ2-2, with D tentatively TRBD2 (6 bases). The germline V gene has CDR1 SGHTA and CDR2 FQGNSA. The ends were cut back, 1 base at V and 4 bases at J, with 16 bases in the middle. The CDR3 is made up of 17 amino acids. The CDR3 loop is CASSLGSSAKVTGELFF. The CDR3 DNA follows: TGTGCCAGCAGCTTAGGGTCTAGCGCTAAGGTCACCGGGGAGCTGTTTTTT. The variable domain in full, with the rest retrieved from reference TRBV7-2 and TRBJ2-2, is GAGVSQSPSNKVTEKGKDVELRCDPISGHTALYWYRQSLGQGLEFLIYFQGNSAPDKSGLPSDRFSAERTGGSVSTLTIQRTQQEDSAVYLCASSLGSSAKVTGELFFGEGSRLTVL.

V usage is TRBV18 and J usage is TRBJ2-7; TRBD1 matches at 7 bases. Losses at the gene ends were 5 bases for V and 6 bases for J; bases not matched to a gene: 10. The CDR3 covers 14 residues. Germline CDR1 reads KGHSH; CDR2 reads LQKENI. CDR3 amino acids: CASSRQGLGGEQYF. CDR3 coding DNA: TGTGCCAGCTCAAGACAGGGCCTAGGCGGCGAGCAGTACTTC.

V usage is TRBV12-1 and J usage is TRBJ2-5; the D segment call TRBD1 is taken from the table without a DNA check. TRBV12-1 is classified as a pseudogene. The CDR3 extends over 24 amino acids. The CDR3 loop reads CASSFARSAQQARGFEGVRETQYF. The CDR3 DNA is TGTGCCAGCAGCTTTGCTCGTAGTGCTCAACAGGCACGAGGTTTCGAGGGTGTCAGGGAGACCCAGTACTTC.

This clonotype was seen ten or more times. CDR3: CSASENRGWSNQPQHF. DNA of the CDR3: TGCAGTGCTTCGGAAAACAGGGGATGGAGCAATCAGCCCCAGCATTTT. This chain joins TRBV20-1 and TRBJ1-5; 7 positions agree with TRBD1. V shed 5 bases, J shed 1 base, and the junction held 11 bases outside the gene matches. Germline V gene data show CDR1 as DFQATT and CDR2 as SNEGSKA (reference sequence). This CDR3 region has 16 residues.

Many counts were recorded for this clonotype. The chain links TRBV7-9 to TRBJ1-1, with a tentative D call TRBD1 (5 bases). The CDR3 spans 13 residues. Germline CDR1 and CDR2: SEHNR and FQNEAQ (reference sequence). Deletions cut 3 bases from V and 5 bases from J, with 10 bases between. The CDR3: CASSFGARTEAFF. The CDR3 bases are TGTGCCAGCAGCTTCGGGGCTAGGACTGAAGCTTTCTTT.

This clonotype was picked up many times. This chain links TRBV7-2 with TRBJ2-3; the D gene is possibly TRBD2 (5 bases). CDR3 size: 15 residues. Germline V CDR1 and CDR2: SGHTA, FQGNSA. The V end was cut by 5 bases, the J end by 6 bases, with 18 bases between. The CDR3 DNA follows: TGTGCCAGCAGCCTTGCGGCTCCCCGAGGGGATACGCAGTATTTT. This codes for CASSLAAPRGDTQYF.

CDR3 in DNA: TGTGCCAGCACCCTGGACAGCATTAATGAAAAACTGTTTTTT. Translated: CASTLDSINEKLFF. The rearrangement joins TRBV7-2 to TRBJ1-4; a possible D gene is TRBD1 (6 bases). Trimming took off 7 bases at V and 4 bases at J, with 13 bases between the two ends. This CDR3 is built from 14 residues. Germline V CDR1 and CDR2: SGHTA, FQGNSA.

The chain links TRBV5-1 to TRBJ2-7; TRBD2 aligns across 7 bases. CDR1 is SGHRS and CDR2 is YFSETQ in the germline V gene. V lost 5 bases and J lost 5; bases outside the gene matches: 4. The CDR3 length is 12 residues. The CDR3 region is CASRSGEDEQYF. The CDR3 DNA reads TGCGCCAGCAGGAGCGGGGAAGACGAGCAGTACTTC. Filled out from reference TRBV5-1 and TRBJ2-7, the complete variable domain reads KAGVTQTPRYLIKTRGQQVTLSCSPISGHRSVSWYQQTPGQGLQFLFEYFSETQRNKGNFPGRFSGRQFSNSRSEMNVSTLELGDSALYLCASRSGEDEQYFGPGTRLTVT.

The chain combines TRBV6-1 with TRBJ1-4, with 7 bases aligning to TRBD1. The CDR3 is 18 residues long. In germline, CDR1 is MNHNS, CDR2 SASEGT. J was trimmed by 0 bases and V by 6 bases; bases with no gene match: 13. The CDR3 DNA is TGTGCCAGCAGCCCCGCCCGGGACAGAAGGGCAACTAATGAAAAACTGTTTTTT. Amino acid sequence: CASSPARDRRATNEKLFF.

This clonotype has just a few counts. V gene TRBV7-3 combines with J gene TRBJ2-1; D perhaps matches TRBD2 (5 bases). The V end was cut by 0 bases, the J end by 9 bases, with 6 bases between. CDR3 length: 12 residues. Germline loops: CDR1 SGHTA, CDR2 FQGTGA. CDR3 residues: CASSLTEGEQFF. As DNA, the CDR3 is TGTGCCAGCAGCTTAACCGAGGGTGAGCAGTTCTTC.

The chain recombines TRBV5-1 with TRBJ2-7, with 8 bases matching TRBD2. The germline V gene has CDR1 SGHRS and CDR2 YFSETQ. The V and J ends lost 4 bases and 3 bases, in that order; junction bases with no gene match: 9. CDR3 size: 15 residues. The CDR3 spells CASSPSGGARYEQYF. In DNA, the CDR3 is TGCGCCAGCAGCCCCTCGGGGGGGGCGCGCTACGAGCAGTACTTC.

The CDR3 nucleotides read TGTGCCAGCAGAGGGACTAGCGGGCCTACCTACGAGCAGTACTTC. It translates to CASRGTSGPTYEQYF. The V gene is TRBV25-1, the J gene TRBJ2-7; 12 bases line up with TRBD2. The germline CDR1 and CDR2 sequences are MGHDK and SYGVNS. This CDR3 region has 15 residues. The V and J ends lost 6 bases and 2 bases, in that order; junction bases with no gene match: 5.

This clonotype has a handful of counts. DNA of the CDR3: TGTGCCAGCAGCCATCCCTTTAGCCTCGGAGAGACCCAGTACTTC. Its protein product is CASSHPFSLGETQYF. The chain is built from TRBV7-3 and TRBJ2-5, with D uncertain. V was pared by 5 bases and J by 4 bases, with 17 bases between. Per germline, CDR1 SGHTA and CDR2 FQGTGA. CDR3 size: 15 residues. The complete variable domain, with remaining parts taken from reference TRBV7-3 and TRBJ2-5, reads GAGVSQTPSNKVTEKGKYVELRCDPISGHTALYWYRQSLGQGPEFLIYFQGTGAADDSGLPNDRFFAVRPEGSVSTLKIQRTERGDSAVYLCASSHPFSLGETQYFGPGTRLLVL.

This clonotype has ten or more counts. V and J are TRBV6-2 or TRBV6-3 and TRBJ1-1; D call uncertain. Germline loops: CDR1 MNHEY, CDR2 SVGEGT. The CDR3 extends over 15 amino acids. V was cut by 2 bases and J by 4 bases, with 14 bases left in between. For the CDR3, the DNA is TGTGCCAGCAGTTACGAGCCGGGGTCCGGCACTGAAGCTTTCTTT. This sequence encodes CASSYEPGSGTEAFF.

This rearrangement joins TRBV5-1 to TRBJ2-6, with D perhaps given as TRBD1 or TRBD2 (5 bases each). CDR1 and CDR2 from the germline V gene are SGHRS and YFSETQ. The CDR3 is made up of 14 amino acids. With 8 bases removed from V and 1 base from J, the gap between germline ends came to 10 bases. The CDR3 coding sequence is TGCGCCAGTAGGGACCATTCTGGGGCCAACGTCCTGACTTTC. Protein sequence: CASRDHSGANVLTF.

This clonotype was found many times. The V and J genes are TRBV24-1 and TRBJ2-1; 7 positions match TRBD2. Germline V lookup: CDR1 KGHDR, CDR2 SFDVKD. The CDR3 spans 13 residues. The trim removed 9 bases at V and 13 bases at J, leaving 14 bases unmatched. The CDR3 loop reads CATGEGITGTQFF. CDR3 in DNA: TGTGCCACCGGGGAGGGAATTACTGGAACTCAGTTCTTC.